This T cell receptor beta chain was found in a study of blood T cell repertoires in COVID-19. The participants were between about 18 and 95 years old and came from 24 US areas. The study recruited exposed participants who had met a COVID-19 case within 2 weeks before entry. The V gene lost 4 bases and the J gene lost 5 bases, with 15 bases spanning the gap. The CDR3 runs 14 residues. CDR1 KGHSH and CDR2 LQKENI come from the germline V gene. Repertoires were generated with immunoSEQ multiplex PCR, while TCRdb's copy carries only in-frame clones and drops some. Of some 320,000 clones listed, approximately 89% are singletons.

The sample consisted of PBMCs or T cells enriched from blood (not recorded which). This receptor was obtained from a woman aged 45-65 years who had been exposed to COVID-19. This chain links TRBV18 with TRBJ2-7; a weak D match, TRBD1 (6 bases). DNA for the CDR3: TGTGCCAGCTCACTAACTCAGGGGCTAAACGAGCAGTACTTC. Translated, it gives CASSLTQGLNEQYF.